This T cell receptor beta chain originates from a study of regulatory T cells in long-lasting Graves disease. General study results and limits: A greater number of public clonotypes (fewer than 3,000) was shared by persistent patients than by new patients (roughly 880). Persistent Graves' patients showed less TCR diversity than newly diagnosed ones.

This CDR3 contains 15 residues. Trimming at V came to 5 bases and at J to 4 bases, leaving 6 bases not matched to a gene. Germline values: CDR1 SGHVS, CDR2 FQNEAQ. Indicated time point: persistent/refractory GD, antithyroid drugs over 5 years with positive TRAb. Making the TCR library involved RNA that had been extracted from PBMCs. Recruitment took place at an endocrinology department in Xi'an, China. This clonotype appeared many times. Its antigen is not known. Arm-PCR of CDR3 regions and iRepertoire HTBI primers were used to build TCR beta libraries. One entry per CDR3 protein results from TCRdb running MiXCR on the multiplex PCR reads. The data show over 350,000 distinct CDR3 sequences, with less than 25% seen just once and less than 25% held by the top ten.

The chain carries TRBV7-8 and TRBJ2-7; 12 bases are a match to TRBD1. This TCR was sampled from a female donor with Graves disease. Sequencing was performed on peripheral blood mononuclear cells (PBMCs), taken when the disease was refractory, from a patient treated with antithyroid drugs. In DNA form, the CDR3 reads TGTGCCAGCAGCGGCCGGGACAGGGGGCTTTACGAGCAGTACTTC. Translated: CASSGRDRGLYEQYF.